Listed here are 6 T cell receptor beta chains from one sample, sequenced in a study of T-cell reconstitution after alpha-beta-depleted transplantation in children. Unique molecular identifiers were incorporated into the prepared TCRbeta library. TCRdb itself ran the PCR reads through MiXCR, one entry per CDR3 protein. Among about 830,000 distinct CDR3 sequences, around 17% were seen once, and the ten largest hold approximately 4.5%. This material consisted of PBMCs, mostly from graft donor cells, taken 360 days after TCRalphabeta/CD19-depleted stem cell transplant. The receptors here all came from a male patient between 10 and 17 years old who had a stem cell transplant for acute lymphoblastic leukemia, so the T cells may come from the graft donor.

This clonotype was observed a handful of times. J is TRBJ2-3 and V is TRBV7-6; the D gene is possibly TRBD2 (6 bases). CDR1 SGHVS and CDR2 FNYEAQ come from the germline V gene. CDR3 length: 14 residues. V was clipped by 1 base and J by 5 bases, with 10 bases between them. This CDR3 is CASSLGGIGDTQYF. DNA for the CDR3: TGTGCCAGCAGCTTAGGCGGGATTGGAGATACGCAGTATTTT.

This clonotype was observed a handful of times. The rearrangement uses TRBV4-1 and TRBJ2-1; unclear D gene. V gave up 6 bases and J gave up 4 bases, with 10 bases separating them. The germline gives CDR1 MGHRA, CDR2 YSYEKL. The CDR3 runs to 13 residues. The CDR3 is CASSRWPYNEQFF. CDR3 DNA sequence: TGCGCCAGCAGTAGGTGGCCTTACAATGAGCAGTTCTTC.

This clonotype has ten or more counts. The chain links TRBV4-2 to TRBJ2-1; TRBD2 matches at 8 bases. With V trimmed by 8 bases and J by 3 bases, 6 bases remained unmatched. This CDR3 contains 14 residues. CDR1 and CDR2 from the germline V gene are LGHNA and YNFKEQ. The CDR3 DNA sequence: TGTGCCAGCCATAGCGGGACCCACTACAATGAGCAGTTCTTC. Amino acid sequence: CASHSGTHYNEQFF.

A few counts support this clonotype. This rearrangement joins TRBV10-2 to TRBJ2-4; D may be TRBD1 (8 bases). Germline V gene sequence: CDR1 WSHSY, CDR2 SAAADI. V shed 9 bases and J shed 7 bases, with 13 bases lying between them. This CDR3 contains 12 residues. The CDR3 DNA reads TGCGCCAGTGAACAGGGGGGGAACATTCAGTACTTC. Protein product: CASEQGGNIQYF.

This clonotype was counted only a few times. One end of the junction varies from germline; a read error may be responsible. The chain joins TRBV7-9 to TRBJ2-1; 8 bases align to TRBD2. This CDR3 contains 15 residues. Germline loops: CDR1 SEHNR, CDR2 FQNEAQ (reference sequence). CDR3 in amino acids: CASSLTGGPRVFARF. CDR3 nucleotide sequence: TGTGCCAGCAGCCTAACGGGAGGGCCTAGGGTTTTCGCCCGATTC.

This clonotype appeared many times. This chain connects TRBV7-9 to TRBJ2-1; D gene uncertain. The germline V gene has CDR1 SEHNR and CDR2 FQNEAQ (reference sequence). The V gene lost 4 bases and the J gene lost 0 bases, with 13 bases spanning the gap. CDR3 length: 16 residues. In DNA, the CDR3 is TGTGCCAGCAGCTCCCTATTTCCGGGCTCCTACAATGAGCAGTTCTTC. Its protein is CASSSLFPGSYNEQFF.